The present T cell receptor beta chain was sequenced within a study of T cell repertoires in cytomegalovirus infection. Looking at the study overall: In public TCR beta signatures, there were indications of both CMV infection and matching HLA type.

TCRdb passed the reads through MiXCR, listing each CDR3 protein once. The sample has around 490,000 distinct CDR3 sequences, approximately 25% seen once. Findings and caveats of the study: Carriers of CMV plus the relevant HLA were identified by cumulative public TCR beta family frequency. HLA-C-restricted CMV-specific TCR beta clonotypes prevailed in the ex vivo response.

This clonotype has only a few counts. As yet, its antigen is unknown. The sample taken for sequencing was PBMCs. This clonotype was obtained from a human donor in good health (CMV status not recorded). Some clones in this sample may be carry-over from other donors' samples.

The CDR3 region has the DNA TGTGCCAGCAGTAGCGTGATGGATACGCAGTATTTT. Residues: CASSSVMDTQYF. The V gene is TRBV27, the J gene TRBJ2-3; D is undetermined. This CDR3 has 12 residues. Germline CDR1 and CDR2: MNHEY and SMNVEV (reference sequence). Between the trimmed V and J ends, which lost 5 bases and 6 bases, there was a span of 9 bases.